Following are 31 T cell receptor beta chains from one sample sequenced in a study of T cells in Graves' hyperthyroidism and ophthalmopathy. RNA transcripts gave rise to amplified TCR beta CDR3 regions. First-round RT-PCR with HTBI primers amplified the TCR CDR3 region. Using its own MiXCR run on the multiplex PCR reads, TCRdb lists one record per CDR3 protein. The table has about 250,000 distinct CDR3 sequences, about 15% seen once. Sequencing input: blood. The receptors were sampled from a woman between 45 and 65 years old with Graves' hyperthyroidism that later progressed to Graves' ophthalmopathy.

Ten or more counts support this clonotype. The gene calls are TRBV11-2 and TRBJ2-1, with D possibly being TRBD2 (5 bases). The CDR3 contains 15 residues. V was trimmed by 4 bases and J by 1 base, leaving 11 bases between them. Germline CDR1 is SGHAT and CDR2 is FQNNGV. This CDR3 reads CASSYTRKSYNEQFF. The CDR3 coding sequence is TGTGCCAGCAGCTATACTAGAAAATCCTACAATGAGCAGTTCTTC.

This clonotype has a count of ten or more. This chain uses TRBV7-8 with TRBJ2-1; TRBD2 aligns across 7 bases. The germline V gene encodes CDR1 SGHVS and CDR2 FQNEAQ. V lost 2 bases and J lost 0; bases outside the gene matches: 4. The CDR3 sequence is 16 residues long. CDR3 coding DNA: TGTGCCAGCAGCTTAACACTAGCGACCTCCTACAATGAGCAGTTCTTC. Amino acid sequence: CASSLTLATSYNEQFF.

This clonotype has a count of ten or more. V and J are TRBV6-1 and TRBJ2-1; TRBD2 matches 9 bases. The V and J ends lost 1 base and 10 bases, in that order; junction bases with no gene match: 5. CDR3 length: 14 amino acids. CDR1 is MNHNS and CDR2 is SASEGT in the germline V gene. The CDR3 nucleotides read TGTGCCAGCAGTGAAGGATTAGCGGGAGCAGAGCAGTTCTTC. Encoded protein: CASSEGLAGAEQFF.

This clonotype was seen ten or more times. The rearrangement joins TRBV20-1 to TRBJ1-5; D is undetermined. V was shortened by 3 bases and J by 2 bases, with 14 bases between the two germline ends. This CDR3 comprises 15 residues. Germline V gives CDR1 DFQATT, CDR2 SNEGSKA (reference sequence). The CDR3 nucleotides read TGCAGTGCTAGCGAAGAAGGCGGGGGCAATCAGCCCCAGCATTTT. This encodes CSASEEGGGNQPQHF.

In this sample, this clonotype turned up many times. The chain joins TRBV18 to TRBJ2-7; 7 nucleotides match TRBD1. Germline V gives CDR1 KGHSH, CDR2 LQKENI. Trimming at V came to 6 bases and at J to 2 bases, leaving 10 bases not matched to a gene. CDR3 size: 15 residues. CDR3 sequence (DNA): TGTGCCAGCTCCCCGGGACAGACAAAGGCCTACGAGCAGTACTTC. Translation: CASSPGQTKAYEQYF.

The rearrangement joins TRBV10-3 to TRBJ1-5; 8 bases are shared with TRBD1. The CDR3 contains 14 residues. Germline V lookup: CDR1 ENHRY, CDR2 SYGVKD. With V trimmed by 5 bases and J by 4 bases, 4 bases remained unmatched. The CDR3 loop reads CAISTTGANQPQHF. As DNA, the CDR3 is TGTGCCATCAGTACGACAGGGGCAAATCAGCCCCAGCATTTT.

V gene TRBV28 combines with J gene TRBJ2-2; 8 nucleotides align to TRBD2. The CDR3 sequence is 15 residues long. Trimming removed 5 bases from V and 4 bases from J; junction bases left unmatched: 6. CDR1 and CDR2 (germline): MDHEN, SYDVKM. CDR3 loop: CASSPSGLGTGELFF. In DNA, the CDR3 is TGTGCCAGCAGTCCTAGCGGGTTGGGCACCGGGGAGCTGTTTTTT.

The chain combines TRBV19 with TRBJ1-5; D uncertain. Trimming cost V 3 bases and J 1 base, with 13 bases left between them. From germline, CDR1 is LNHDA and CDR2 SQIVND (reference sequence). This CDR3 is built from 16 residues. Written as DNA, the CDR3 is TGTGCCAGTAGTATTCACGATTTGCGGAGCAATCAGCCCCAGCATTTT. It encodes CASSIHDLRSNQPQHF.

This clonotype was found many times. The chain uses TRBV6-1 and TRBJ2-3, with D possibly being TRBD2 (5 bases). The V end was cut by 4 bases, the J end by 2 bases, with 7 bases between. This CDR3 is 13 amino acids long. Per the germline V gene, CDR1 is MNHNS and CDR2 is SASEGT. The CDR3 loop is CASSGGVTDTQYF. CDR3 DNA sequence: TGTGCCAGCAGTGGGGGAGTCACAGATACGCAGTATTTT.

This clonotype was detected a few times. This sequence joins TRBV3-1 and TRBJ2-7, with D possibly called TRBD1 or TRBD2 (5 bases each). The germline gives CDR1 LGHDT, CDR2 YNNKEL (reference sequence). V lost 1 base, J lost 9 bases, and 10 bases lay in between. CDR3 length equals 12 residues. The CDR3 loop reads CASSQVPGRQYF. CDR3 bases: TGTGCCAGCAGCCAAGTTCCAGGGAGGCAGTACTTC.

The chain uses TRBV3-1 and TRBJ1-5; D possibly corresponds to TRBD1 (6 bases). CDR1 LGHDT and CDR2 YNNKEL come from the germline V gene (reference sequence). This CDR3 comprises 17 residues. Trimming stripped 1 base from V and 5 bases from J, with 18 bases between. CDR3 nucleotides: TGTGCCAGCAGCCAAGGAATTATGCTGGCAGGGGATCAGCCCCAGCATTTT. Translation: CASSQGIMLAGDQPQHF.

This clonotype was counted many times. V usage is TRBV25-1 and J usage is TRBJ2-3, with 12 bases matching TRBD2. This CDR3 has 16 amino acids. Trimming cost V 6 bases and J 3 bases; bases outside gene matches: 7. Looked up from germline, CDR1 is MGHDK and CDR2 is SYGVNS. CDR3 sequence (DNA): TGTGCCAGCAGCGACCAGACTAGCGGGAGTACAGATACGCAGTATTTT. Amino acid sequence: CASSDQTSGSTDTQYF. Supplemented by reference TRBV25-1 and TRBJ2-3, the full variable domain reads EADIYQTPRYLVIGTGKKITLECSQTMGHDKMYWYQQDPGMELHLIHYSYGVNSTEKGDLSSESTVSRIRTEHFPLTLESARPSHTSQYLCASSDQTSGSTDTQYFGPGTRLTVL.

This clonotype appeared many times. The V and J genes are TRBV5-1 and TRBJ2-5; D gene uncertain. The germline CDR1 and CDR2 sequences are SGHRS and YFSETQ. CDR3 length equals 14 residues. V lost 4 bases and J lost 2, with 12 bases in between. CDR3 nucleotides: TGCGCCAGCAGCCTTTCGTCTTCACAAGAGACCCAGTACTTC. Its protein is CASSLSSSQETQYF. Full variable domain (missing parts from reference TRBV5-1 and TRBJ2-5): KAGVTQTPRYLIKTRGQQVTLSCSPISGHRSVSWYQQTPGQGLQFLFEYFSETQRNKGNFPGRFSGRQFSNSRSEMNVSTLELGDSALYLCASSLSSSQETQYFGPGTRLLVL.

At least ten counts were recorded for this clonotype. J is TRBJ1-6 and V is TRBV10-3, with D unclear. Germline V CDR1 and CDR2: ENHRY, SYGVKD. The V end was cut by 6 bases, the J end by 8 bases, with 14 bases between. The CDR3 sequence is 14 residues long. CDR3 coding DNA: TGTGCCATCAGCCCTCTCCAAAGGGATTCACCCCTCCACTTT. Its protein product is CAISPLQRDSPLHF.

Many counts were recorded for this clonotype. V is TRBV5-1 and J is TRBJ2-7, with 7 nucleotides matching TRBD1. The CDR3 is 13 amino acids. Per the germline V gene, CDR1 is SGHRS and CDR2 is YFSETQ. V was pared by 4 bases and J by 6 bases, with 7 bases of the junction left unmatched. The CDR3 loop reads CASSPIRTGEQYF. In DNA form, the CDR3 reads TGCGCCAGCAGCCCCATCCGGACAGGCGAGCAGTACTTC.

This clonotype was seen ten or more times. The chain couples TRBV5-1 to TRBJ2-7, with TRBD1 matching 8 bases. Germline CDR1 SGHRS, CDR2 YFSETQ. V shed 4 bases, J shed 1 base, and the junction held 4 bases outside the gene matches. This CDR3 has 14 amino acids. The CDR3 DNA follows: TGCGCCAGCAGCGGGGACAGGAAATCCTACGAGCAGTACTTC. Its translation: CASSGDRKSYEQYF.

This clonotype appeared many times. The chain uses TRBV6-1 and TRBJ2-7; a possible D gene is TRBD1 (8 bases). Trimming removed 4 bases at V and 0 bases at J, with 16 bases between. Germline-derived CDR1 and CDR2 are MNHNS and SASEGT. This CDR3 is 16 amino acids long. CDR3 nucleotides: TGTGCCAGCAGTGGGACAGGGAGGGAAGACTCCTACGAGCAGTACTTC. This sequence encodes CASSGTGREDSYEQYF.

This clonotype was seen only a few times. The chain combines TRBV18 with TRBJ1-6; 9 bases fit TRBD1. V lost 2 bases and J lost 5; bases outside the gene matches: 10. The CDR3 is 18 residues long. Germline values: CDR1 KGHSH, CDR2 LQKENI. CDR3 sequence: CASSPNAPGQGNNSPLHF. CDR3 sequence (DNA): TGTGCCAGCTCACCAAATGCTCCGGGACAGGGAAATAATTCACCCCTCCACTTT.

Ten or more counts support this clonotype. The V gene is TRBV5-1, the J gene TRBJ1-2, with 9 bases matching TRBD1. Per germline, CDR1 SGHRS and CDR2 YFSETQ. CDR3 length equals 14 residues. J lost 2 bases, V lost 4 bases, and 3 bases had no gene match. CDR3 DNA sequence: TGCGCCAGCAGCCCCGGGACAGGGAACTATGGCTACACCTTC. It yields the protein CASSPGTGNYGYTF.

This clonotype showed up many times. This chain links TRBV19 with TRBJ2-7; 8 bases match TRBD1. The germline V gene has CDR1 LNHDA and CDR2 SQIVND (reference sequence). After removal of 9 bases from V and 6 bases from J, the junction contained 4 bases not matched to a gene. This CDR3 is 11 amino acids long. CDR3 sequence: CASDRGGEQYF. For the CDR3, the DNA is TGTGCCAGCGACAGGGGCGGCGAGCAGTACTTC.

At least ten counts were recorded for this clonotype. This rearrangement joins TRBV27 to TRBJ2-3; D is unresolved. The CDR3 extends over 13 amino acids. With 6 bases removed from V and 0 bases from J, the gap between germline ends came to 7 bases. Germline values: CDR1 MNHEY, CDR2 SMNVEV (reference sequence). As DNA, the CDR3 is TGTGCCAGCAGGCTTCTTAGCACAGATACGCAGTATTTT. Protein: CASRLLSTDTQYF.

This clonotype occurred many times. The rearrangement uses TRBV5-1 and TRBJ1-4; no clear D. Germline lookup yields CDR1 SGHRS and CDR2 YFSETQ. There are 14 residues in the CDR3. V shed 0 bases and J shed 10 bases, with 13 bases lying between them. CDR3 amino acids: CASSLGGQSGKLFF. Here the CDR3 DNA reads TGCGCCAGCAGCTTGGGAGGGCAGAGCGGAAAACTGTTTTTT.

The rearrangement links TRBV7-8 to TRBJ1-2, with 11 nucleotides matching TRBD1. This CDR3 region has 15 residues. V trimming: 1 base; J trimming: 4 bases; junction bases outside the gene matches: 2. CDR1 SGHVS and CDR2 FQNEAQ come from the germline V gene. Written as DNA, the CDR3 is TGTGCCAGCAGCTTAGGGACAGGGGGCTTCTATGGCTACACCTTC. Its translation: CASSLGTGGFYGYTF.

CDR3 sequence: CASSTTGTWDYTF. The CDR3 region has the DNA TGTGCCAGTAGTACGACCGGGACCTGGGACTACACCTTC. V is TRBV19 and J is TRBJ1-2, with TRBD1 as a possible D gene (5 bases). The CDR3 covers 13 residues. V shed 4 bases and J shed 10 bases, with 16 bases lying between them. Germline V gene lookup returns CDR1 LNHDA and CDR2 SQIVND (reference sequence).

This clonotype was counted many times. The gene calls are TRBV5-1 and TRBJ2-1; a weak D match, TRBD1 (6 bases). Germline V gene sequence: CDR1 SGHRS, CDR2 YFSETQ. CDR3 length: 13 residues. V lost 2 bases and J lost 5, with 8 bases in between. CDR3 in amino acids: CASSFRTDNEQFF. CDR3 nucleotides: TGCGCCAGCAGCTTCCGGACAGACAATGAGCAGTTCTTC.

This clonotype was counted many times. The chain employs TRBV28 and TRBJ2-5, with no clear D. The length of the CDR3 is 14 residues. Germline CDR1 and CDR2: MDHEN and SYDVKM. V was clipped by 5 bases and J by 1 base, with 11 bases between them. As DNA, the CDR3 is TGTGCCAGCAGTCCCGCCGGGCCCCAAGAGACCCAGTACTTC. This gives the protein CASSPAGPQETQYF.

This clonotype has just a few counts. V and J are TRBV24-1 and TRBJ2-5; no clear D gene. Germline V gene data show CDR1 as KGHDR and CDR2 as SFDVKD. The V end was cut by 2 bases, the J end by 5 bases, with 14 bases between. This CDR3 region has 15 residues. CDR3 nucleotides: TGTGCCACCAGTGATTCGGACCTAACAAGGGAGACCCAGTACTTC. As protein: CATSDSDLTRETQYF.

This clonotype occurred many times. The chain recombines TRBV5-1 with TRBJ2-3; 7 nucleotides match TRBD2. With V trimmed by 4 bases and J by 7 bases, 9 bases remained unmatched. Germline V gene data show CDR1 as SGHRS and CDR2 as YFSETQ. The CDR3 is made up of 14 amino acids. CDR3: CASSLNGGWNTQYF. The CDR3 DNA reads as TGCGCCAGCAGCCTCAACGGGGGGTGGAATACGCAGTATTTT.

The sample holds many counts of this clonotype. The chain recombines TRBV20-1 with TRBJ2-1, with TRBD2 matching 11 bases. The V gene's germline CDR1 is DFQATT and CDR2 SNEGSKA (reference sequence). V dropped 1 base and J dropped 1; count of bases not matched to a gene: 12. The CDR3 has 19 amino acids. The CDR3 nucleotides are TGCAGTGCTAGAGCCTTTAGCGGGAGGGCCGTTCGTTCCTACAATGAGCAGTTCTTC. Protein sequence: CSARAFSGRAVRSYNEQFF.

This clonotype was seen at least ten times. CDR3 DNA: TGTGCCAGCAGAATCGCCAGGGGTGGCGGCTACACCTTC. Protein product: CASRIARGGGYTF. J is TRBJ1-2 and V is TRBV2; tentative D call: TRBD1 (6 bases). Germline V gene lookup returns CDR1 SNHLY and CDR2 FYNNEI. V lost 6 bases and J 8 bases, leaving 16 bases between the germline ends. This CDR3 is built from 13 residues.

V gene TRBV6-4 combines with J gene TRBJ2-3; 10 bases align to TRBD2. V trimming: 7 bases; J trimming: 2 bases; junction bases outside the gene matches: 21. Germline CDR1 reads MRHNA; CDR2 reads SNTAGT. CDR3 length equals 20 residues. The CDR3 is CASTTDGSGRIYIATDTQYF. The CDR3 DNA follows: TGTGCCAGCACCACAGATGGTAGCGGGAGGATCTATATTGCCACAGATACGCAGTATTTT.